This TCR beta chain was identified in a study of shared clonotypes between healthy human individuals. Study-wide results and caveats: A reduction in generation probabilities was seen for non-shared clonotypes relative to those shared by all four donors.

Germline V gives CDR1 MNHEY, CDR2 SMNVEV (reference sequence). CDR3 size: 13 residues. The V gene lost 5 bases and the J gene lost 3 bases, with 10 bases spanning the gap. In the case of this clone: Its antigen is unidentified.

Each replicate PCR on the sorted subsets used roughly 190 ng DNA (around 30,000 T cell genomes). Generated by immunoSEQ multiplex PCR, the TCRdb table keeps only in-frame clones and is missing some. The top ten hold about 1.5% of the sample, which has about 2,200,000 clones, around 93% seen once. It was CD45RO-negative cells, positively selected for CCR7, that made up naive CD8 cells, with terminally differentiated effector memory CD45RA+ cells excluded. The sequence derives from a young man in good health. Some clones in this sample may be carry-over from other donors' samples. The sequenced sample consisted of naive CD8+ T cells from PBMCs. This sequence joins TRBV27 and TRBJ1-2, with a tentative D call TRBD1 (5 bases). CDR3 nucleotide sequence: TGTGCCAGCAGTCTGACAGTTTACTATGGCTACACCTTC. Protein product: CASSLTVYYGYTF.